Listed below are T cell receptor beta chains from one sample, sequenced in a study of T-cell memory formation after mild COVID-19. TCRdb independently ran MiXCR on the 5' RACE reads; one entry per CDR3 protein. The sample contains roughly 110,000 distinct CDR3 sequences, roughly 12% of which appear only once. Sample: PBMCs or a T cell subset sorted from them (not recorded which). The receptors were gathered from an adult woman who had mild COVID-19 (a few samples of this study predate the infection). Cell type and time point are not known. The CDR3 runs from the conserved cysteine through the conserved F or W. Not every row has a clone size; where given, it reads once, few, many or a size class.

clone_size: -; v_call: TRBV12-3/TRBV12-4; cdr3_aa: CASSSKRGLDEQYF
clone_size: many; v_call: TRBV20-1; cdr3_aa: CSARKTETSDNYEQYF
clone_size: -; v_call: TRBV7-3; cdr3_aa: CASSPGHSHYNEQFF
clone_size: few; v_call: TRBV3-1; cdr3_aa: CASTGQGGTEAFF
clone_size: few; v_call: TRBV24-1; cdr3_aa: CATSETGEINEQYF
clone_size: few; v_call: TRBV29-1; cdr3_aa: CSARLNTGELFF
clone_size: -; v_call: TRBV12-3/TRBV12-4; cdr3_aa: CASSFQRQETQYF
clone_size: few; v_call: TRBV4-1; cdr3_aa: CASSLGTGVSGYTF
clone_size: many; v_call: TRBV7-2; cdr3_aa: CASSSPQDLTYEQYF
clone_size: few; v_call: TRBV5-6; cdr3_aa: CASSLRPNEQYF
clone_size: -; v_call: TRBV7-2; cdr3_aa: CPSSSNPGLPETQYF
clone_size: -; v_call: TRBV3-1; cdr3_aa: CASSQEREDCAEAFF
clone_size: once; v_call: TRBV11-3; cdr3_aa: CASSAGLAGYEQFF
clone_size: -; v_call: TRBV12-3/TRBV12-4; cdr3_aa: CASSFSIPTGDLHSPLHF
clone_size: medium-sized; v_call: TRBV6-5; cdr3_aa: CASSPLGGPYEQYF
clone_size: -; v_call: TRBV3-1; cdr3_aa: CASSPPTGNTEAFF
clone_size: many; v_call: TRBV7-9; cdr3_aa: CASSLVTRSLYEQYF
clone_size: few; v_call: TRBV4-2; cdr3_aa: CASSQGGAGVRGRTGNEQFF